This T cell receptor beta chain was profiled in a study of blood T cell repertoires in COVID-19. Study information: From the United States, Italy and Spain came samples of acute and convalescent COVID-19.

Assay used: immunoSEQ multiplex PCR; TCRdb lists only in-frame clones, some missing. The sample shows around 250,000 clones, 86% of them seen only once. This receptor was identified in an elderly woman with COVID-19, enrolled during active disease. Sequencing was carried out using peripheral blood.

The chain's CDR3 is CASSLLPSGGLNNEQFF. The CDR3, as DNA: TGTGCCAGCAGTTTATTGCCTAGCGGGGGCCTTAACAATGAGCAGTTCTTC. This rearrangement joins TRBV28 to TRBJ2-1, with 10 bases fitting TRBD2. Germline V CDR1 and CDR2: MDHEN, SYDVKM. V lost 1 base to trimming and J lost 5 bases; unmatched junction nucleotides: 8. This CDR3 contains 17 residues.